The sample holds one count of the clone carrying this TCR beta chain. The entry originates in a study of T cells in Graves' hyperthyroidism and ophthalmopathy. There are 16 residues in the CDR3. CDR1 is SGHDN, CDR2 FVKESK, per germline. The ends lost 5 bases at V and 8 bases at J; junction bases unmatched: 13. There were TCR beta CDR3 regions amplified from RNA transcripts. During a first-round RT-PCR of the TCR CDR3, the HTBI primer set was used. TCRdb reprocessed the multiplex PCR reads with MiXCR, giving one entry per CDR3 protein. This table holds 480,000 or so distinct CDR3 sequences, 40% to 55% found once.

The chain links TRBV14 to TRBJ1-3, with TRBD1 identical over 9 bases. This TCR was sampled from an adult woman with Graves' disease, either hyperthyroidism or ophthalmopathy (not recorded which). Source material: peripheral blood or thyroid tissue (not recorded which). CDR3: CASSSTGGYYGYTIYF. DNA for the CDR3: TGTGCCAGCAGCTCAACAGGGGGCTACTATGGCTACACCATATATTTT.